These T cell receptor beta chains were read from a single sample in a study of T-cell reconstitution after alpha-beta-depleted transplantation in children. MiXCR, run by TCRdb on the PCR reads, gives a single entry per CDR3 protein. In the table there are about 270,000 distinct CDR3 sequences, nearly 10% of which are singletons. The sample was PBMCs from the stem cell graft donor, taken from the stem cell graft. These receptors all come from a human donor who donated a stem cell graft to a child with SCID. Both conserved end residues are trimmed from each CDR3. The order of the fields is D gene, V gene, J gene, CDR3 protein. D genes are given only for firm matches.

d_call: NA
v_call: TRBV2
j_call: TRBJ1-5
cdr3_aa: ASRSSGLQNQPQH

d_call: NA
v_call: TRBV5-5
j_call: TRBJ2-7
cdr3_aa: ASSPRTELVAYEQY

d_call: NA
v_call: TRBV3-1
j_call: TRBJ2-5
cdr3_aa: ASSQEGEQTQY

d_call: TRBD1
v_call: TRBV7-8
j_call: TRBJ1-2
cdr3_aa: ASSLLVTGAGYT

d_call: NA
v_call: TRBV3-1
j_call: TRBJ2-5
cdr3_aa: ASSQELKRTQETQY

d_call: TRBD2
v_call: TRBV7-3
j_call: TRBJ2-1
cdr3_aa: ASSLGLAGTGEQF

d_call: NA
v_call: TRBV2
j_call: TRBJ1-5
cdr3_aa: ASTYSSNQPQH

d_call: NA
v_call: TRBV3-1
j_call: TRBJ2-3
cdr3_aa: ASTQEGTWTDTQY

d_call: NA
v_call: TRBV3-1
j_call: TRBJ2-7
cdr3_aa: ASSAGLGSYEQY

d_call: NA
v_call: TRBV27
j_call: TRBJ1-2
cdr3_aa: ASSLSSRATGYT

d_call: NA
v_call: TRBV5-1
j_call: TRBJ2-2
cdr3_aa: ASRPERWAGELF

d_call: NA
v_call: TRBV12-3/TRBV12-4
j_call: TRBJ2-7
cdr3_aa: ASSPIPRSYEQY

d_call: NA
v_call: TRBV2
j_call: TRBJ2-1
cdr3_aa: DSIGNEQF

d_call: NA
v_call: TRBV19
j_call: TRBJ1-2
cdr3_aa: ASSGAYYGYT

d_call: NA
v_call: TRBV12-3/TRBV12-4
j_call: TRBJ2-6
cdr3_aa: ASRPHPGAGANVLT

d_call: NA
v_call: TRBV27
j_call: TRBJ2-7
cdr3_aa: ASSLSTGSLREQY

d_call: NA
v_call: TRBV20-1
j_call: TRBJ1-2
cdr3_aa: SASMDPSYGYT

d_call: NA
v_call: TRBV5-1
j_call: TRBJ1-5
cdr3_aa: ASSWLVGQPQH

d_call: NA
v_call: TRBV5-1
j_call: TRBJ2-2
cdr3_aa: ASSLESGELF

d_call: NA
v_call: TRBV6-1
j_call: TRBJ1-2
cdr3_aa: ASSGGSSGYGYT

d_call: NA
v_call: TRBV3-1
j_call: TRBJ2-3
cdr3_aa: ASSPTRTGLRTQY

d_call: NA
v_call: TRBV3-1
j_call: TRBJ1-5
cdr3_aa: ASSPGRRGQPQH

d_call: TRBD1
v_call: TRBV12-3/TRBV12-4
j_call: TRBJ1-5
cdr3_aa: ASSLNRGPDQPQH

d_call: NA
v_call: TRBV12-3/TRBV12-4
j_call: TRBJ2-7
cdr3_aa: ASSTGTFLRLQY